This T cell receptor beta chain was found in a study of cytomegalovirus exposure and HLA in healthy donors. Study-wide background: Samples from HLA-typed donors yielded 85 million to 95 million unique TCRs in an early data release. Ancestry clustering placed about 80% of 350 to 500 genotyped donors in the Caucasian-associated cluster. Regarding the study as a whole: The study assumed roughly uniform donor sequencing depth for presence/absence analyses.

The CDR3 is 15 residues long. Germline V gives CDR1 SGHRS, CDR2 YFSETQ. J gave up 2 bases and V 2 bases, and 6 bases lay outside the gene matches. With respect to this clone: As yet, its antigen is unknown.

60 Vbeta and 13 Jbeta primers were used in PCR. Libraries were prepared by immunoSEQ multiplex PCR; TCRdb keeps only in-frame clonotypes and omits some of them. The table records about 250,000 clones, roughly two thirds of them present only once. Sequencing was carried out using PBMCs. This chain uses TRBV5-1 with TRBJ2-7; the match to TRBD2 covers 8 bases. The sequence was collected from a female donor in good health and CMV-seronegative. The CDR3 reads CASSLYPGGTYEQYF. The DNA for the CDR3 is TGCGCCAGCAGCTTATACCCGGGGGGGACCTACGAGCAGTACTTC.